Each of the 25 T cell receptor beta chains below was sequenced from the same sample in a study of molecular identifiers for immune sequencing clone quantification. From the PCR reads, TCRdb called clonotypes with MiXCR, one entry per CDR3 protein. The table includes 460,000 or so distinct CDR3 sequences, about 25% detected once. The specimen was naive CD8+ T cells from blood, with Jurkat cell RNA spiked in. Stated subset: FACS-sorted CD8+CD4-CCR7+CD45RA+ naive T cells. These receptors originate from a human donor in good health. Some libraries in this study had Jurkat cell RNA spiked in.

This chain uses TRBV6-5 with TRBJ1-1; possibly TRBD1 for D (5 bases). Germline V CDR1 and CDR2: MNHEY, SVGAGI. The CDR3 length is 14 residues. Trimming took 8 bases from V and 0 from J, leaving 13 bases between them. The CDR3, as DNA: TGTGCCAGCTCCCGAGGGACGGTGAACACTGAAGCTTTCTTT. Its translation: CASSRGTVNTEAFF.

Ten or more counts support this clonotype. The chain has TRBV6-2 or TRBV6-3 and TRBJ1-5, with unresolved D. V was pared by 4 bases and J by 0 bases, with 7 bases between. The CDR3 extends over 14 amino acids. In germline, CDR1 is MNHEY, CDR2 SVGEGT. CDR3 region: CASSFGISNQPQHF. The CDR3 DNA follows: TGTGCCAGCAGTTTTGGGATTAGCAATCAGCCCCAGCATTTT.

This clonotype has ten or more counts. The gene calls are TRBV7-9 and TRBJ2-7; no firm D call. The germline gives CDR1 SEHNR, CDR2 FQNEAQ (reference sequence). Trimming removed 5 bases from V and 5 bases from J, with 22 bases in between. There are 16 residues in the CDR3. CDR3 nucleotides: TGTGCCAGCAGCCCAGATCCGTGGGAAGCCACCCACGAGCAGTACTTC. This sequence encodes CASSPDPWEATHEQYF.

In this sample, this clonotype turned up a few times. V usage is TRBV4-1 and J usage is TRBJ1-2, with D possibly TRBD1 on 5 matching bases. The CDR3 totals 19 residues. Trimming shortened V by 0 bases and J by 5 bases, and 25 bases separated the two germline ends. In germline, CDR1 is MGHRA, CDR2 YSYEKL. The CDR3 loop reads CASSQDLWAEGAPLYGYTF. The CDR3 nucleotides read TGCGCCAGCAGCCAAGATCTATGGGCGGAAGGGGCGCCTCTATATGGCTACACCTTC.

This clonotype appeared once. This may be a read error: a much more frequent sequence differs by one nucleotide. This chain joins TRBV28 and TRBJ1-4; D remains unclear. CDR1 is MDHEN, CDR2 SYDVKM, per germline. The CDR3 is 13 amino acids. Trimming took 3 bases from V and 16 from J, leaving 18 bases between them. CDR3 coding DNA: TGTGCCAGCAGTTTGTCCGGGTCCATAGAACCGTTTTTT. Its translation is CASSLSGSIEPFF. Variable domain in full (rest from reference TRBV28 and TRBJ1-4): DVKVTQSSRYLVKRTGEKVFLECVQDMDHENMFWYRQDPGLGLRLIYFSYDVKMKEKGDIPEGYSVSREKKERFSLILESASTNQTSMYLCASSLSGSIEPFFGSGTQLSVL.

This clonotype was picked up many times. The chain combines TRBV28 with TRBJ2-5; tentatively, D is TRBD2 (6 bases). The CDR3 length is 13 residues. V lost 6 bases, J lost 0 bases, and 8 bases lay in between. Germline V lookup: CDR1 MDHEN, CDR2 SYDVKM. In DNA form, the CDR3 reads TGTGCCAGCAGCGAGCGGGACCAAGAGACCCAGTACTTC. Protein: CASSERDQETQYF.

This clonotype was seen at least ten times. For the CDR3, the DNA is TGTGCCAGCACCTCCCTGACTAGCGGCGCAGAAGGGGAGCTGTTTTTT. Translation gives CASTSLTSGAEGELFF. V is TRBV12-3 or TRBV12-4 and J is TRBJ2-2, with 9 nucleotides matching TRBD2. V trimming: 7 bases; J trimming: 8 bases; junction bases outside the gene matches: 14. This CDR3 spans 16 amino acids.

As concerns this clonotype: A much larger clone lies one base from this, so it may be a read error. The rearrangement links TRBV6-5 to TRBJ1-2; D is uncertain. Germline V gives CDR1 MNHEY, CDR2 SVGAGI. The CDR3 length is 16 residues. The V end was cut by 3 bases, the J end by 6 bases, with 20 bases between. CDR3 coding DNA: TGTGCCAGCAGTTATTACCCCCTCCCAGGCAACCATGGCTACACCTTC. This sequence encodes CASSYYPLPGNHGYTF.

This chain connects TRBV20-1 to TRBJ2-7, with D perhaps TRBD1 (6 bases). There are 14 residues in the CDR3. V lost 6 bases, J lost 4 bases, and 19 bases lay in between. The germline V gene has CDR1 DFQATT and CDR2 SNEGSKA (reference sequence). The CDR3 sequence: CSAIDRQVGYEQYF. The DNA for the CDR3 is TGCAGTGCCATTGACAGACAGGTTGGGTACGAGCAGTACTTC.

A word on this clonotype: At one boundary the junction diverges from the germline segment, which might be a read error. The gene calls are TRBV12-3 or TRBV12-4 and TRBJ2-3; D unclear. CDR3 length: 15 amino acids. The chain's CDR3 is CASSTRWQIKDTRYF. For the CDR3, the DNA is TGTGCCAGCAGTACCCGGTGGCAAATAAAAGATACGCGGTATTTT.

This rearrangement joins TRBV6-2 or TRBV6-3 to TRBJ2-1; D possibly matches TRBD1 or TRBD2 (5 bases each). The CDR3 runs 13 residues. Between the trimmed V and J ends, which lost 8 bases and 7 bases, there was a span of 15 bases. CDR1 and CDR2 (germline): MNHEY, SVGEGT. CDR3 sequence reads: CASARGSGNEQFF. The CDR3 DNA follows: TGTGCCAGCGCCCGGGGCTCGGGGAATGAGCAGTTCTTC.

With respect to this clonotype: A junction boundary mismatches the germline segment, possibly from a read error. The CDR3 is CASSQVPSGANYDEQFF. The CDR3 nucleotides are TGCGCCAGCAGCCAAGTCCCCTCGGGGGCGAACTACGATGAGCAGTTCTTC. The rearrangement joins TRBV4-3 to TRBJ2-1; D might be TRBD1 or TRBD2, each matching 6 bases. The CDR3 loop spans 17 amino acids. The germline gives CDR1 LGHNA, CDR2 YSLEER.

This clonotype came up many times. The gene calls are TRBV11-2 and TRBJ2-3; 13 bases map to TRBD2. Germline CDR1 SGHAT, CDR2 FQNNGV. Trimming at V came to 4 bases and at J to 10 bases, leaving 8 bases not matched to a gene. The CDR3 sequence is 15 residues long. CDR3 residues: CASSSGLAGLEAQYF. Written as DNA, the CDR3 is TGTGCCAGCAGCTCGGGACTAGCGGGACTAGAAGCGCAGTATTTT.

The CDR3 spells CASSHPDQIAGGRGEQFF. In DNA, the CDR3 is TGTGCCAGCAGCCACCCTGACCAAATAGCGGGGGGGCGTGGTGAGCAGTTCTTC. The genes are TRBV4-2 and TRBJ2-1; 11 nucleotides match TRBD2. The CDR3 runs to 18 residues. The trim removed 3 bases at V and 9 bases at J, leaving 16 bases unmatched. Germline V gives CDR1 LGHNA, CDR2 YNFKEQ.

For this clonotype: This likely comes from a read error, as the CDR3 has no conserved phenylalanine or tryptophan at its end. No DNA is shown, since the ends of the CDR3 on it are uncertain; the CDR3 is the one TCRdb lists. The genes are TRBV20-1 and TRBJ1-1. CDR1 is DFQATT, CDR2 SNEGSKA, per germline (reference sequence). Both ends counted, the CDR3 spans 16 residues. This CDR3 is CSTSTTRYTMETEAIY.

This clonotype occurred a few times. The chain joins TRBV28 to TRBJ1-5; D unclear. This CDR3 region has 14 residues. Trimming pared 3 bases from V and 6 bases from J, leaving 12 bases between. Germline CDR1 and CDR2: MDHEN and SYDVKM. In DNA form, the CDR3 reads TGTGCCAGCAGTTTGTCGGGATTTTCTCAGCCCCAGCATTTT. As protein: CASSLSGFSQPQHF.

The gene calls are TRBV6-2 or TRBV6-3 and TRBJ2-7, with 11 bases matching TRBD1. This CDR3 is built from 16 residues. Germline lookup yields CDR1 MNHEY and CDR2 SVGEGT. Trimming cost V 2 bases and J 2 bases; bases outside gene matches: 5. DNA of the CDR3: TGTGCCAGCAGTTACCCGGACAGGGGGCGACCCTACGAGCAGTACTTC. Translating gives CASSYPDRGRPYEQYF.

The chain carries TRBV13 and TRBJ1-1; 8 bases match TRBD1. The junction had 10 bases not matched to a gene; V was cut back by 5 bases and J by 5 bases. Germline CDR1 is PRHDT and CDR2 is FYEKMQ (reference sequence). The CDR3 spans 15 residues. The CDR3 reads CASSEQTGEATEAFF. The CDR3 DNA reads as TGTGCCAGCAGCGAACAGACAGGGGAAGCGACTGAAGCTTTCTTT.

V and J are TRBV14 and TRBJ2-7; D unresolved. The CDR3 is 13 residues long. Germline V gene lookup returns CDR1 SGHDN and CDR2 FVKESK. The V and J ends lost 4 bases and 6 bases respectively, with 13 bases between them. The CDR3: CASSLIKSAEQYF. The CDR3 region has the DNA TGTGCCAGCAGCCTGATAAAAAGCGCCGAGCAGTACTTC.

This clonotype occurred many times. The chain combines TRBV4-3 with TRBJ2-7; 10 bases are a match to TRBD1. The CDR3 loop spans 14 amino acids. Germline trimming cut 4 bases from V and 4 bases from J; bases unmatched to any gene: 4. The germline V gene encodes CDR1 LGHNA and CDR2 YSLEER. CDR3 DNA sequence: TGCGCCAGCAGCCCGACAGGGGGCTCTTACGAGCAGTACTTC. Its translation is CASSPTGGSYEQYF.

There are a few counts of this clonotype. The rearrangement joins TRBV10-3 to TRBJ2-3, with 13 bases aligning to TRBD2. J was trimmed by 4 bases and V by 0 bases; bases with no gene match: 7. CDR1 ENHRY and CDR2 SYGVKD come from the germline V gene. The CDR3 has 18 residues. This CDR3 reads CAISESSPGLAGADTQYF. The CDR3, as DNA: TGTGCCATCAGTGAGTCGTCCCCAGGACTAGCGGGAGCAGATACGCAGTATTTT.

This chain uses TRBV9 with TRBJ2-5; tentatively, D is TRBD1 or TRBD2 (6 bases each). Germline V gene lookup returns CDR1 SGDLS and CDR2 YYNGEE. Trimming took off 3 bases at V and 0 bases at J, with 18 bases between the two ends. CDR3 length equals 17 residues. The CDR3 here is CASSGGTPLGYQETQYF. The CDR3 DNA reads TGTGCCAGCAGCGGCGGGACACCATTAGGGTACCAAGAGACCCAGTACTTC.

With respect to this clonotype: This may stem from a read error, because a much larger clone lies one nucleotide away. V gene TRBV25-1 combines with J gene TRBJ1-6; a weak D match, TRBD1 (6 bases). Germline CDR1 MGHDK, CDR2 SYGVNS. This CDR3 comprises 14 residues. In DNA, the CDR3 is TGTGCCAGCAGTGGATACAGGGCTGGGTCACCCCACCACTTT. Translating it yields CASSGYRAGSPHHF.

The rearrangement joins TRBV30 to TRBJ2-1; TRBD1 might be the D (6 bases). V dropped 3 bases and J dropped 3 bases, with 9 bases sitting between them. The germline V gene has CDR1 GTSNPN and CDR2 SVGIG (reference sequence). This CDR3 is 13 amino acids long. The CDR3 here is CAWSQGYYNEQFF. CDR3 nucleotide sequence: TGTGCCTGGAGCCAGGGGTACTACAATGAGCAGTTCTTC. The full variable domain, with the rest looked up from reference TRBV30 and TRBJ2-1, is SQTIHQWPATLVQPVGSPLSLECTVEGTSNPNLYWYRQAAGRGLQLLFYSVGIGQISSEVPQNLSASRPQDRQFILSSKKLLLSDSGFYLCAWSQGYYNEQFFGPGTRLTVL.

In this sample, this clonotype turned up many times. V is TRBV4-3 and J is TRBJ2-3; 9 positions match TRBD2. The CDR3 covers 16 residues. CDR1 is LGHNA and CDR2 is YSLEER in the germline V gene. Losses at the gene ends were 1 base for V and 5 bases for J; bases not matched to a gene: 7. DNA for the CDR3: TGCGCCAGCAGCCAAGGTGCGGGGGGGCAGGTAGATACGCAGTATTTT. It is translated as CASSQGAGGQVDTQYF.